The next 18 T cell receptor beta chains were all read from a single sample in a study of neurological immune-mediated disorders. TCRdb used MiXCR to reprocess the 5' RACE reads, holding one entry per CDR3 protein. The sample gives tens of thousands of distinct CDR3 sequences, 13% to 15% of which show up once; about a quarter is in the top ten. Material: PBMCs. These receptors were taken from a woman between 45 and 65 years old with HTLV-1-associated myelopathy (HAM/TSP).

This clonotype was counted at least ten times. In DNA, the CDR3 is TGTGCCACGAATAGCGGGGCGGAGACCCAGTACTTC. Translated, it gives CATNSGAETQYF. The chain has TRBV6-2 or TRBV6-3 and TRBJ2-5; 8 bases are a match to TRBD2. V dropped 10 bases and J dropped 5; count of bases not matched to a gene: 6. Germline V gene data show CDR1 as MNHEY and CDR2 as SVGEGT. The CDR3 is 12 amino acids.

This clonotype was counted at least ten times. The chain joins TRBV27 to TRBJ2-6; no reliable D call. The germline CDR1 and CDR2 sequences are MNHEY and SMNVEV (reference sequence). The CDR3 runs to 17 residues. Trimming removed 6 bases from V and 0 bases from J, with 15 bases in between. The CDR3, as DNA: TGTGCCAGCAGGGACCACGACGGAAGCTCTGGGGCCAACGTCCTGACTTTC. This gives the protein CASRDHDGSSGANVLTF.

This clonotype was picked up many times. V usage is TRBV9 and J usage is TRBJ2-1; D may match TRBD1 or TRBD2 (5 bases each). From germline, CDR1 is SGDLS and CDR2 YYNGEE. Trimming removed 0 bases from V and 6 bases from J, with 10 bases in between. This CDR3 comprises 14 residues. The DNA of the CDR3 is TGTGCCAGCAGCGTAGTGGGACGGACCAATGAGCAGTTCTTC. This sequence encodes CASSVVGRTNEQFF.

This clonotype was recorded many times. CDR3 residues: CASSLALLRGGTNTGELFF. Written as DNA, the CDR3 is TGTGCCAGCAGTTTAGCGCTCCTGCGGGGGGGGACGAACACCGGGGAGCTGTTTTTT. The gene calls are TRBV12-3 or TRBV12-4 and TRBJ2-2; 9 nucleotides align to TRBD2. This CDR3 contains 19 residues. Trimming at V came to 0 bases and at J to 0 bases, leaving 8 bases not matched to a gene.

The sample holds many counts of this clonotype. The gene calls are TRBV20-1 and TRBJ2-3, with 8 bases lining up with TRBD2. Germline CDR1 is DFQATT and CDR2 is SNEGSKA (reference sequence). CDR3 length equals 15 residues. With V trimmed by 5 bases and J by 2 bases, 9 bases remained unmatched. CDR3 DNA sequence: TGCAGTGCTGGCTCAGCGGGGGCCTTCACAGATACGCAGTATTTT. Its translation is CSAGSAGAFTDTQYF.

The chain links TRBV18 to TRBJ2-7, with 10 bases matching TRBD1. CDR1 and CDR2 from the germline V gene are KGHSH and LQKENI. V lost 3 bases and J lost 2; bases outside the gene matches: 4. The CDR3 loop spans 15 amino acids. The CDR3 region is CASSPGTGDPYEQYF. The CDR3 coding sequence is TGTGCCAGCTCACCCGGGACAGGGGACCCCTACGAGCAGTACTTC.

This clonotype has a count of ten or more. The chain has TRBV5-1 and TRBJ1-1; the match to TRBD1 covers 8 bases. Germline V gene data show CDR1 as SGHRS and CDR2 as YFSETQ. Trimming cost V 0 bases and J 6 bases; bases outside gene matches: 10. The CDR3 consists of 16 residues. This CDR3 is CASSLEGTGGFAEAFF. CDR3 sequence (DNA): TGCGCCAGCAGCTTGGAGGGGACAGGAGGGTTTGCTGAAGCTTTCTTT.

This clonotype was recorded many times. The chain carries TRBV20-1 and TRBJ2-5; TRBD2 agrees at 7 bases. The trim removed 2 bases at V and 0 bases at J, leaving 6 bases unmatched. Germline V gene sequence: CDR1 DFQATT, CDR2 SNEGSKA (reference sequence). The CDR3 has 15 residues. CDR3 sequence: CSARTAGEYQETQYF. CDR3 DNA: TGCAGTGCTAGAACGGCGGGGGAGTACCAAGAGACCCAGTACTTC.

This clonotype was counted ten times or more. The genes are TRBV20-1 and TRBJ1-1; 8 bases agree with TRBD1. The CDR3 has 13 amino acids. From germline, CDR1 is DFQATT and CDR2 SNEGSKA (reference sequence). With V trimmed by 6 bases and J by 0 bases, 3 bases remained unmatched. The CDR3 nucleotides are TGCAGTGCCAAGGGACAGGTGAACACTGAAGCTTTCTTT. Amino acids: CSAKGQVNTEAFF.

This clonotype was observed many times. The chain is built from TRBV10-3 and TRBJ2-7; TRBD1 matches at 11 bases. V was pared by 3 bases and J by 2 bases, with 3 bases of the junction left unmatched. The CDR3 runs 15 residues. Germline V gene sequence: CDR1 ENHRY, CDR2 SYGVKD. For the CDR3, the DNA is TGTGCCATCAGTGAACGGACAGGGGGCGCCTACGAGCAGTACTTC. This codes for CAISERTGGAYEQYF.

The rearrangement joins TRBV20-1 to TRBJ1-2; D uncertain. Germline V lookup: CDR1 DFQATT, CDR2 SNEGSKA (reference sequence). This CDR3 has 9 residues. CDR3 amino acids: CRGSYGYTF. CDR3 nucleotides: TGCAGAGGCTCCTATGGCTACACCTTC.

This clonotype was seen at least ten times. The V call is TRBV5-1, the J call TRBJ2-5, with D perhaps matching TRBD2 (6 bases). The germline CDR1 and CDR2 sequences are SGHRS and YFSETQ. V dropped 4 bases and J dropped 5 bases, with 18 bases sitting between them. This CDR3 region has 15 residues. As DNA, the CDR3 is TGCGCCAGCAGCCTAGGAGGGGAGGTAATCGAGACCCAGTACTTC. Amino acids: CASSLGGEVIETQYF.

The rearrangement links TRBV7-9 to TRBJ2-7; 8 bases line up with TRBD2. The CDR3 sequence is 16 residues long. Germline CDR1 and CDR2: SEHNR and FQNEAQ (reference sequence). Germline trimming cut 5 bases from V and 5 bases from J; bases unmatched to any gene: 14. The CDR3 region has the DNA TGTGCCAGCAGCCCATCGGGGGGGAGCGGTATTAACGAGCAGTACTTC. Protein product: CASSPSGGSGINEQYF.

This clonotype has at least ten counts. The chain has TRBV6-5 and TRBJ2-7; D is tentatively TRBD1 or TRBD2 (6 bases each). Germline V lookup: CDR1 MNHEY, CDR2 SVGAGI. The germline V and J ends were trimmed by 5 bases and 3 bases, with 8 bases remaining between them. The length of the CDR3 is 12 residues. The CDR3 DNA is TGTGCCAGCAGTCGGGGGCGCTACGAGCAGTACTTC. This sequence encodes CASSRGRYEQYF.

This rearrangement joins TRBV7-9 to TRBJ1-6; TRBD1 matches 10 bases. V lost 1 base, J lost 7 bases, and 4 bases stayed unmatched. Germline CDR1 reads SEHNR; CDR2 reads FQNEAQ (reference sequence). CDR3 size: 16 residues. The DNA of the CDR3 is TGTGCCAGCAGCTTAGAGACAGGGGGCAGAAATTCACCCCTCCACTTT. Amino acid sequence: CASSLETGGRNSPLHF.

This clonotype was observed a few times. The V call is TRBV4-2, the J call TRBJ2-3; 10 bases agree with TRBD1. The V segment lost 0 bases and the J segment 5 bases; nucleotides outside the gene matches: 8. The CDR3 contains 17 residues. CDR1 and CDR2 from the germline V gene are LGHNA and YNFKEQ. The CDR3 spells CASSQDDRGQVGDTQYF. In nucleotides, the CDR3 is TGTGCCAGCAGCCAAGACGACAGGGGGCAGGTGGGAGATACGCAGTATTTT.

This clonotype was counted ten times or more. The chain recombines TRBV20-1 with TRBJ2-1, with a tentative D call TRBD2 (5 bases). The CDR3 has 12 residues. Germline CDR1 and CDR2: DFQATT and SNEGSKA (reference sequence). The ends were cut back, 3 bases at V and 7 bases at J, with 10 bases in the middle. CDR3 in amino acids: CSASRESNEQFF. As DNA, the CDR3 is TGCAGTGCTAGTAGGGAGTCTAATGAGCAGTTCTTC.

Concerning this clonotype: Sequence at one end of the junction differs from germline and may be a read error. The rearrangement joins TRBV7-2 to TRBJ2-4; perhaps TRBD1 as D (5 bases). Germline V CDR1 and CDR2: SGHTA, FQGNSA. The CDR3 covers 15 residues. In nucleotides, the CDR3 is TGTGCCAACAGCTTAGTCAGGGAAGGGTCGAACATTCAGTACTTC. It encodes CANSLVREGSNIQYF. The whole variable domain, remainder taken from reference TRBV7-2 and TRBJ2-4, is GAGVSQSPSNKVTEKGKDVELRCDPISGHTALYWYRQSLGQGLEFLIYFQGNSAPDKSGLPSDRFSAERTGGSVSTLTIQRTQQEDSAVYLCANSLVREGSNIQYFGAGTRLSVL.